The source of this T cell receptor beta chain is a study of blood T cell repertoires in COVID-19. About the study: Sources were T cells, B-cell-depleted T cells, or PBMCs; the material itself was cDNA or gDNA.

Generated by immunoSEQ multiplex PCR, the TCRdb table keeps only in-frame clones and is missing some. The sample includes 130,000 to 150,000 clones, about 80% of them seen just once. V was pared by 6 bases and J by 0 bases, with 18 bases between. Germline-derived CDR1 and CDR2 are LNHDA and SQIVND (reference sequence). The CDR3 is 17 residues long. The material sequenced was peripheral blood. The TCR originated in a man aged 70 or older who had recovered from COVID-19. The chain carries TRBV19 and TRBJ1-5; maybe TRBD1 (6 bases). DNA for the CDR3: TGTGCCAGTAGGGGCGGACAGCCACCTTATAGCAATCAGCCCCAGCATTTT. This codes for CASRGGQPPYSNQPQHF.